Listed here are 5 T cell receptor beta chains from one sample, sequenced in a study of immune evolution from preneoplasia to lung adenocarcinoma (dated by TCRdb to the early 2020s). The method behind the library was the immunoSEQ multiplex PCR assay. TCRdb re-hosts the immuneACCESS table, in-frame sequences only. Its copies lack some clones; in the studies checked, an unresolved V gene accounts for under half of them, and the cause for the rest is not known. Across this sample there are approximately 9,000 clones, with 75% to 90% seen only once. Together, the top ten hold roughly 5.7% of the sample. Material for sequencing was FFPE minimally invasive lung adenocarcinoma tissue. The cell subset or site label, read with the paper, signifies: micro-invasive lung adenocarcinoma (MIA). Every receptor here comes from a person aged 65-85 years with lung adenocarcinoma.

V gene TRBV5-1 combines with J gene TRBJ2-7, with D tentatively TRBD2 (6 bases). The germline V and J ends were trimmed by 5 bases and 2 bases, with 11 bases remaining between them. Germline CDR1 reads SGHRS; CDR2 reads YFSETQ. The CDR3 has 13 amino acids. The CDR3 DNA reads TGCGCCAGCAGGGTGGAGGGGACCTACGAGCAGTACTTC. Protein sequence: CASRVEGTYEQYF.

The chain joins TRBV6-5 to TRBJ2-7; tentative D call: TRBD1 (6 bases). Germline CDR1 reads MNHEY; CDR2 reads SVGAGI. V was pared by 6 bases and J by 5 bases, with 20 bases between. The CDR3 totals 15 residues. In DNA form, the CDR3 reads TGTGCCAGCAGCTTTACAGGGCAAATCCTCCACGAGCAGTACTTC. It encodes CASSFTGQILHEQYF.

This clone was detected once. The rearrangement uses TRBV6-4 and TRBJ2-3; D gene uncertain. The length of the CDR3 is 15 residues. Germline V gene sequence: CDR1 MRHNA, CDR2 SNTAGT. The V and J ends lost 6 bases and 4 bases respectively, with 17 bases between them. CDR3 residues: CASRTLWGRSDTQYF. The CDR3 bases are TGTGCCAGCAGGACACTATGGGGTCGCTCAGATACGCAGTATTTT.

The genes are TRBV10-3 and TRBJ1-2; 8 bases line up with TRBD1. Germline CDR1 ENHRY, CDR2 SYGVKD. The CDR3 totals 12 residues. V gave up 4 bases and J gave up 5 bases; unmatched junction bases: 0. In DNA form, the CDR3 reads TGTGCCATCAGTGGGACAGGGTATGGCTACACCTTC. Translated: CAISGTGYGYTF.

The CDR3 sequence is CASRIQLVRTEAFF. CDR3 DNA sequence: TGTGCCAGCAGGATACAGTTAGTTCGCACTGAAGCTTTCTTT. The chain has TRBV21-1 and TRBJ1-1; TRBD1 was called by the table and not checked on the DNA. TRBV21-1 has pseudogene status. The length of the CDR3 is 14 residues.